The 16 T cell receptor beta chains below come from one sample, sequenced in a study of blood T cell repertoires in COVID-19. TCRdb's table, derived via immunoSEQ multiplex PCR, lists solely in-frame clones and lacks some. The repertoire has approximately 70,000 clones, around 89% of them found once; the top ten carry under 25%. The material sequenced was peripheral blood. These receptors originate from a human donor in a cohort sampled during active COVID-19.

V usage is TRBV6-2 or TRBV6-3 and J usage is TRBJ2-1; 7 bases agree with TRBD2. J lost 7 bases, V lost 2 bases, and 5 bases had no gene match. The CDR3 consists of 14 residues. Germline V lookup: CDR1 MNHEY, CDR2 SVGEGT. CDR3 coding DNA: TGTGCCAGCAGTTACAACGGACTAGGGAATGAGCAGTTCTTC. Its translation: CASSYNGLGNEQFF.

The rearrangement joins TRBV5-1 to TRBJ1-3; D unresolved. This CDR3 contains 16 residues. The germline V gene has CDR1 SGHRS and CDR2 YFSETQ. V was pared by 3 bases and J by 0 bases, with 13 bases between. The chain's CDR3 is CASSSSPLSSGNTIYF. The CDR3 nucleotides are TGCGCCAGCAGCTCATCCCCCCTAAGCTCTGGAAACACCATATATTTT.

The genes are TRBV4-1 and TRBJ2-5; TRBD2 agrees at 11 bases. The V gene end was trimmed by 1 base and the J gene end by 2 bases; junction bases not matched to a gene: 9. This CDR3 region has 18 residues. The germline gives CDR1 MGHRA, CDR2 YSYEKL. In nucleotides, the CDR3 is TGCGCCAGCAGCCAAGTGACTAGCGGGACCCAAGGGCAAGAGACCCAGTACTTC. It yields the protein CASSQVTSGTQGQETQYF.

This chain connects TRBV12-5 to TRBJ1-1; 9 nucleotides agree with TRBD1. The germline V gene has CDR1 LGHNT and CDR2 FRNRAP. Trimming cost V 5 bases and J 9 bases; bases outside gene matches: 10. CDR3 size: 14 residues. The CDR3 DNA reads as TGTGCTAGTGGTCCCCAACGACAGGGGGGCCAAGCTTTCTTT. It is translated as CASGPQRQGGQAFF.

The chain joins TRBV27 to TRBJ2-7; no definite D call. The CDR3 sequence is 14 residues long. V lost 5 bases and J lost 1, with 12 bases in between. CDR1 MNHEY and CDR2 SMNVEV come from the germline V gene (reference sequence). The CDR3 nucleotides are TGTGCCAGCAGTCTTGCAGCGAGGTCCTACGAGCAGTACTTC. It translates to CASSLAARSYEQYF.

J is TRBJ2-2 and V is TRBV13; 11 bases align to TRBD2. Germline V gives CDR1 PRHDT, CDR2 FYEKMQ (reference sequence). V gave up 4 bases and J gave up 1 base; unmatched junction bases: 14. This CDR3 spans 20 amino acids. In DNA, the CDR3 is TGTGCCAGCAGCTCGCAGGGACTAGCGGAAGCCCATAAGAACACCGGGGAGCTGTTTTTT. Protein: CASSSQGLAEAHKNTGELFF.

This clone was seen only once. The chain has TRBV5-1 and TRBJ2-3, with 10 bases fitting TRBD1. Looked up from germline, CDR1 is SGHRS and CDR2 is YFSETQ. V trimming: 4 bases; J trimming: 3 bases; junction bases outside the gene matches: 8. The CDR3 loop spans 16 amino acids. Here the CDR3 DNA reads TGCGCCAGCAGCCAAGATCCGGGACAGGGGACAGATACGCAGTATTTT. This sequence encodes CASSQDPGQGTDTQYF.

The V and J genes are TRBV7-2 and TRBJ1-5, with a tentative D call TRBD1 (5 bases). V gave up 5 bases and J gave up 0 bases, with 11 bases separating them. Germline CDR1 is SGHTA and CDR2 is FQGNSA. The CDR3 has 15 amino acids. CDR3 sequence reads: CASSPTGISNQPQHF. The CDR3, as DNA: TGTGCCAGCAGCCCTACAGGAATTAGCAATCAGCCCCAGCATTTT. Full variable domain (outside the CDR3, taken from reference TRBV7-2 and TRBJ1-5): GAGVSQSPSNKVTEKGKDVELRCDPISGHTALYWYRQSLGQGLEFLIYFQGNSAPDKSGLPSDRFSAERTGGSVSTLTIQRTQQEDSAVYLCASSPTGISNQPQHFGDGTRLSIL.

The chain has TRBV29-1 and TRBJ2-3; D possibly corresponds to TRBD2 (6 bases). V lost 7 bases, J lost 1 base, and 12 bases lay in between. The CDR3 runs 13 residues. Germline CDR1 SQVTM, CDR2 ANQGSEA. CDR3 DNA: TGCAGCGGGGACTTTAAAGGCACAGATACGCAGTATTTT. Translating it yields CSGDFKGTDTQYF.

The genes are TRBV24-1 and TRBJ2-1; 8 bases line up with TRBD2. The CDR3 sequence is 15 residues long. Germline CDR1 reads KGHDR; CDR2 reads SFDVKD. J lost 9 bases, V lost 6 bases, and 12 bases had no gene match. As DNA, the CDR3 is TGTGCCACCAGTCCCGCGGGGGGCTCACTATTTGAGCAGTTCTTC. It codes for CATSPAGGSLFEQFF.

This chain connects TRBV6-5 to TRBJ2-1; 8 bases are shared with TRBD2. The CDR3 has 15 amino acids. The V and J ends lost 6 bases and 4 bases, in that order; junction bases with no gene match: 8. Germline V gives CDR1 MNHEY, CDR2 SVGAGI. CDR3 sequence reads: CASRMIAGSYNEQFF. The DNA of the CDR3 is TGTGCCAGCAGGATGATAGCGGGGTCTTACAATGAGCAGTTCTTC.

The gene calls are TRBV10-3 and TRBJ2-3; 11 nucleotides match TRBD2. The CDR3 consists of 14 residues. Germline V gene sequence: CDR1 ENHRY, CDR2 SYGVKD. With V trimmed by 8 bases and J by 0 bases, 1 base remained unmatched. The CDR3 sequence: CAIGTSGSTDTQYF. The CDR3 DNA follows: TGTGCCATCGGGACTAGCGGAAGCACAGATACGCAGTATTTT.

This chain links TRBV5-1 with TRBJ1-4, with D perhaps TRBD1 (6 bases). This CDR3 comprises 14 residues. V lost 2 bases, J lost 3 bases, and 8 bases lay in between. Germline values: CDR1 SGHRS, CDR2 YFSETQ. The chain's CDR3 is CASSFRGPNEKLFF. For the CDR3, the DNA is TGCGCCAGCAGCTTCAGGGGACCTAATGAAAAACTGTTTTTT.

J is TRBJ1-6 and V is TRBV28; D ambiguous. The V end was cut by 6 bases, the J end by 10 bases, with 19 bases between. Germline V gene data show CDR1 as MDHEN and CDR2 as SYDVKM. This CDR3 comprises 15 residues. In DNA form, the CDR3 reads TGTGCCAGCAGCGCTGCCTCGGAGCCGCCATCACCCCTCCACTTT. This sequence encodes CASSAASEPPSPLHF. Filled out from reference TRBV28 and TRBJ1-6, the complete variable domain reads DVKVTQSSRYLVKRTGEKVFLECVQDMDHENMFWYRQDPGLGLRLIYFSYDVKMKEKGDIPEGYSVSREKKERFSLILESASTNQTSMYLCASSAASEPPSPLHFGNGTRLTVT.

The chain carries TRBV7-8 and TRBJ2-7; possibly TRBD2 for D (6 bases). V dropped 1 base and J dropped 2 bases, with 9 bases sitting between them. The germline gives CDR1 SGHVS, CDR2 FQNEAQ. The CDR3 covers 14 residues. The CDR3 protein is CASSLGDFAYEQYF. CDR3 nucleotide sequence: TGTGCCAGCAGCTTAGGGGACTTTGCCTACGAGCAGTACTTC. The full variable domain, in which reference TRBV7-8 and TRBJ2-7 provide the parts outside the CDR3, is GAGVSQSPRYKVAKRGQDVALRCDPISGHVSLFWYQQALGQGPEFLTYFQNEAQLDKSGLPSDRFFAERPEGSVSTLKIQRTQQEDSAVYLCASSLGDFAYEQYFGPGTRLTVT.

This chain joins TRBV2 and TRBJ1-1, with TRBD1 as a possible D gene (5 bases). V was shortened by 8 bases and J by 3 bases, with 10 bases between the two germline ends. The CDR3 sequence is 12 residues long. CDR1 and CDR2 (germline): SNHLY, FYNNEI. The CDR3 protein is CASLGTYTEAFF. The CDR3 DNA follows: TGTGCCAGCCTGGGGACTTACACTGAAGCTTTCTTT.